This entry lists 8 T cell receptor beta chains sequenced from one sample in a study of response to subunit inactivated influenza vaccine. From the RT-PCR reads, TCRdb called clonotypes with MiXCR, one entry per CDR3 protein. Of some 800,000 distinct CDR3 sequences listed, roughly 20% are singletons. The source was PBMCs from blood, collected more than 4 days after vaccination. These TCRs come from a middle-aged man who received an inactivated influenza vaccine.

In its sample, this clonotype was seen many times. DNA of the CDR3: TGTGCCAGCAGTTACTCGGGACAGGGAGGAAACACCATATATTTT. Residues: CASSYSGQGGNTIYF. The rearrangement links TRBV6-5 to TRBJ1-3, with 9 bases aligning to TRBD1. Germline values: CDR1 MNHEY, CDR2 SVGAGI. V gave up 0 bases and J gave up 4 bases; unmatched junction bases: 1. The CDR3 is 15 residues long.

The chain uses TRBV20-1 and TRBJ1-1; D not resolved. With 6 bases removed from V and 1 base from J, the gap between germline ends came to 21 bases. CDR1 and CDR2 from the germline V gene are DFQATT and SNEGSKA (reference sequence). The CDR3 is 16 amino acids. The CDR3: CSALPTFLWENTEAFF. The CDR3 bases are TGCAGTGCCTTGCCGACATTCCTCTGGGAGAACACTGAAGCTTTCTTT.

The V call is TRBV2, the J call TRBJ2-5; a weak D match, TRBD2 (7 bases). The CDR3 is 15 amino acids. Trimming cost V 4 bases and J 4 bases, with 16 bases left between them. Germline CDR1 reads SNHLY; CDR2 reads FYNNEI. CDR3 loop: CASSGLAQGRETQYF. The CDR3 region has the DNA TGTGCCAGCAGTGGACTAGCTCAGGGGAGAGAGACCCAGTACTTC.

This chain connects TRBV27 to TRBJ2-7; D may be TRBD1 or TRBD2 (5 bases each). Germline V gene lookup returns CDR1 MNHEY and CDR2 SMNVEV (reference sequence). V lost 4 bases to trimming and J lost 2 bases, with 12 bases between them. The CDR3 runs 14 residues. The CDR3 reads CASSSLTGPYEQYF. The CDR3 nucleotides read TGTGCCAGCAGTTCTCTGACGGGACCCTACGAGCAGTACTTC.

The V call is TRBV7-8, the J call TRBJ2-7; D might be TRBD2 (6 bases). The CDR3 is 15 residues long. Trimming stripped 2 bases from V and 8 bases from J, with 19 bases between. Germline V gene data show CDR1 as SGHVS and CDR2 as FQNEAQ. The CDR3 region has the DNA TGTGCCAGCAGCTTACGGAGGGTTCTTTGGGACCAGCAGTACTTC. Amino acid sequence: CASSLRRVLWDQQYF.

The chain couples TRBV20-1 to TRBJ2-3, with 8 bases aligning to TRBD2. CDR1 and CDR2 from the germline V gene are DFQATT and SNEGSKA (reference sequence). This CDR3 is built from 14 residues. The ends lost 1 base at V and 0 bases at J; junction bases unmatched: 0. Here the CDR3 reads CSARGLASTDTQYF. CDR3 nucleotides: TGCAGTGCTAGAGGACTAGCGAGCACAGATACGCAGTATTTT.

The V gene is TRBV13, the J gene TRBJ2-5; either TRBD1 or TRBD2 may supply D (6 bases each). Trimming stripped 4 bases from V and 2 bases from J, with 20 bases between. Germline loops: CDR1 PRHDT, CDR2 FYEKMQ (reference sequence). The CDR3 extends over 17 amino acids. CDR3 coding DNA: TGTGCCAGCAGCTCCGAGAGGGGGGCCGGCGGACAAGAGACCCAGTACTTC. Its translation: CASSSERGAGGQETQYF.

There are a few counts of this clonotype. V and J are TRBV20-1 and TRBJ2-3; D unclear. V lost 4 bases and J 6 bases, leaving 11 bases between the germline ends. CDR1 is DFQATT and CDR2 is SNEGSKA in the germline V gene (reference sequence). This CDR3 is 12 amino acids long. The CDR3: CSAMYLMDTQYF. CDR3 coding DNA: TGCAGTGCTATGTACTTGATGGATACGCAGTATTTT.